The 6 T cell receptor beta chains presented below share a single source sample, sequenced in a study of T-cell reconstitution after alpha-beta-depleted transplantation in children. Library preparation (for TCRbeta) was performed with unique molecular identifiers. TCRdb processed the PCR reads anew with MiXCR; each CDR3 protein has one entry. The table includes 580,000 or so distinct CDR3 sequences, 23% detected once. The sample here was PBMCs, mostly from graft donor cells, taken 360 days after TCRalphabeta/CD19-depleted stem cell transplant. The receptors were gathered from a boy less than two years old who had a stem cell transplant for acute myeloid leukemia, so the T cells may come from the graft donor.

This clonotype was seen many times. The chain is built from TRBV12-3 or TRBV12-4 and TRBJ2-3; 8 bases map to TRBD2. The CDR3 loop spans 13 amino acids. Trimming cost V 6 bases and J 5 bases; bases outside gene matches: 4. The chain's CDR3 is CASRPGGGDTQYF. CDR3 nucleotide sequence: TGTGCCAGCAGACCGGGGGGGGGAGATACGCAGTATTTT.

A few counts support this clonotype. The chain has TRBV20-1 and TRBJ2-5; D is ambiguous. The germline V and J ends were trimmed by 1 base and 2 bases, with 11 bases remaining between them. This CDR3 is built from 14 residues. CDR1 is DFQATT, CDR2 SNEGSKA, per germline (reference sequence). Written as DNA, the CDR3 is TGCAGTGCTAGAGGACCGAAAATACAAGAGACCCAGTACTTC. The encoded protein is CSARGPKIQETQYF.

The table lists this clonotype with many counts. This chain uses TRBV6-2 or TRBV6-3 with TRBJ2-1; 7 positions match TRBD2. Germline CDR1 and CDR2: MNHEY and SVGEGT. V shed 4 bases and J 10 bases; nucleotides not matched to a gene: 1. The CDR3 is 11 residues long. Here the CDR3 DNA reads TGTGCCAGCAGTTCCGGGGGGGAGCAGTTCTTC. As protein: CASSSGGEQFF.

This clonotype has just a few counts. V is TRBV18 and J is TRBJ2-1, with D hard to call. Germline lookup yields CDR1 KGHSH and CDR2 LQKENI. V dropped 1 base and J dropped 4 bases, with 14 bases sitting between them. This CDR3 comprises 16 residues. CDR3 sequence reads: CASSPRVLDNYNEQFF. The DNA of the CDR3 is TGTGCCAGCTCACCACGGGTGTTGGATAATTACAATGAGCAGTTCTTC.

This clonotype was observed a handful of times. The V and J genes are TRBV11-3 and TRBJ2-1; TRBD1 matches at 11 bases. The germline gives CDR1 SGHNT, CDR2 YENEEA. This CDR3 is 14 amino acids long. V was clipped by 5 bases and J by 9 bases; unmatched bases: 6. The CDR3 DNA sequence: TGTGCCAGCAGCCACGGACAGGGGGCGGTTGAGCAGTTCTTC. This sequence encodes CASSHGQGAVEQFF.

About this clonotype itself: This may be a read error, as it is one base from a much larger clone. This rearrangement joins TRBV7-7 to TRBJ2-5; 8 nucleotides line up with TRBD2. CDR1 and CDR2 from the germline V gene are SSHAT and FNYEAQ (reference sequence). Germline trimming cut 1 base from V and 2 bases from J; bases unmatched to any gene: 3. This CDR3 is 15 amino acids long. The CDR3 loop is CASSLGGTSQETQYF. As DNA, the CDR3 is TGTGCCAGCAGCTTAGGAGGGACTAGTCAAGAGACCCAGTACTTC.